The present TCR beta chain was sequenced within a study of blood T cells in healthy people across ages. In regard to this clonotype: Its target is unknown.

A sample-barcoded 5' primer and a J-beta primer mix were used in a second PCR of about 7 to 11 cycles. Via MiXCR, TCRdb re-called the 5' RACE reads, giving one row per CDR3 protein. Found here are 800,000 or so distinct CDR3 sequences, approximately 25% of them singletons; the top ten hold roughly 3.5%. The CDR3 loop spans 13 amino acids. After removal of 8 bases from V and 4 bases from J, the junction contained 5 bases not matched to a gene. Findings and caveats of the study: A roughly linear fall in TCR beta diversity per million T cells was seen with increasing age.

The people who gave samples were healthy Caucasians from Russia, aged roughly 6 to 95. Separately, the same data were catalogued under a study of T cells of mothers and their children. That source notes: Barcodes for each sample and 2-4 random nucleotides were added by the M1S primer used in the second PCR.

Sequenced: blood. The clonotype was recovered from a boy younger than 18 in good health. The chain uses TRBV12-3 or TRBV12-4 and TRBJ2-3, with 8 bases identical to TRBD2. This chain's CDR3 is CASRSRGADTQYF. CDR3 nucleotide sequence: TGTGCCAGCCGTTCGCGGGGGGCAGATACGCAGTATTTT.